A selection of T cell receptor beta chains follows, all from one sample in a study of identical twins. TCRdb used MiXCR to reprocess the 5' RACE reads, holding one entry per CDR3 protein. The table has about 280,000 distinct CDR3 sequences, approximately 8% seen once. These sequences were also reported in another study, on yellow fever vaccine responses in identical twins.

The specimen sequenced was memory (CD45RO+) T cells sorted from blood. The receptors were sampled from a woman aged 18-29 years in good health. CDR3s include the opening cysteine and the closing phenylalanine or tryptophan. A D gene is named only where the DNA matches it firmly. Some rows mark clone size as missing; the rest say once, few, many or name a class of expanded clone.

J gene | V gene | D gene | clone size | CDR3 protein | CDR3 DNA
TRBJ2-6 | TRBV18 | . | . | CASSPLVGVAGANVLTF | TGTGCCAGCTCACCGTTAGTTGGGGTCGCAGGGGCCAACGTCCTGACTTTC
TRBJ2-3 | TRBV7-2 | TRBD2 | few | CASSSQRGGTDTQYF | TGTGCCAGCAGCAGTCAGCGGGGGGGCACAGATACGCAGTATTTT
TRBJ2-7 | TRBV27 | . | few | CASSWGRTYEQYF | TGTGCCAGCAGTTGGGGACGGACCTACGAGCAGTACTTC
TRBJ2-7 | TRBV2 | . | many | CASSEKQPSLYEQYF | TGTGCCAGCAGTGAAAAACAGCCGTCTCTCTACGAGCAGTACTTC
TRBJ2-5 | TRBV28 | . | few | CASSTPDGLMGRQYF | TGTGCCAGCAGTACACCGGACGGCCTCATGGGGAGGCAGTACTTC
TRBJ2-3 | TRBV11-2 | TRBD2 | few | CASSLWQRTSGTKDTQYF | TGTGCCAGCAGCTTATGGCAGAGGACTAGCGGGACGAAAGATACGCAGTATTTT
TRBJ1-1 | TRBV7-8 | . | . | CASIPVQGLTEAFF | TGTGCCAGCATCCCCGTACAGGGTCTGACTGAAGCTTTCTTT
TRBJ2-3 | TRBV10-3 | TRBD2 | many | CATLAGALTDTQYF | TGTGCCACCCTAGCGGGGGCCCTCACAGATACGCAGTATTTT
TRBJ1-3 | TRBV7-9 | . | many | CASSLGLGDVNTIYF | TGTGCCAGCAGCTTAGGGCTGGGTGACGTGAACACCATATATTTT
TRBJ2-1 | TRBV12-3/TRBV12-4 | TRBD2 | many | CASSSGLAYNEQFF | TGTGCCAGCAGTTCCGGACTAGCATACAATGAGCAGTTCTTC
TRBJ2-5 | TRBV24-1 | . | many | CATSVGGSQETQYF | TGTGCCACCAGTGTTGGGGGGTCGCAAGAGACCCAGTACTTC
TRBJ2-3 | TRBV3-1 | . | many | CASSLGPRGDTQYF | TGTGCCAGCAGCCTCGGTCCCAGAGGAGATACGCAGTATTTT
TRBJ1-5 | TRBV7-6 | . | . | CASSLREREYSNQPQHF | TGTGCCAGCAGTTTGCGGGAGCGGGAATATAGCAATCAGCCCCAGCATTTT
TRBJ2-1 | TRBV11-3 | TRBD1 | many | CASSLGDRVHNEQFF | TGTGCCAGCAGCTTAGGGGACAGGGTCCACAATGAGCAGTTCTTC
TRBJ2-7 | TRBV7-2 | TRBD1 | . | CASSLAAGGTYEQYF | TGTGCCAGCAGCTTAGCGGCAGGGGGCACCTACGAGCAGTACTTC
TRBJ2-1 | TRBV5-1 | TRBD1 | many | CASSYPDPGQILSSYNEQFF | TGCGCCAGCAGCTACCCAGATCCGGGACAGATATTGAGCTCCTACAATGAGCAGTTCTTC
TRBJ2-1 | TRBV5-1 | . | many | CASSRKSGRVDNEQFF | TGCGCCAGCAGCAGAAAATCGGGCAGGGTTGACAATGAGCAGTTCTTC
TRBJ2-3 | TRBV9 | . | . | CATSGGQPADTQYF | TGTGCCACCTCGGGGGGACAGCCAGCAGATACGCAGTATTTT
TRBJ2-5 | TRBV6-1 | TRBD2 | few | CASSEAAGAVETQYF | TGTGCCAGCAGTGAAGCGGCGGGAGCGGTAGAGACCCAGTACTTC
TRBJ1-1 | TRBV29-1 | TRBD1 | few | CSVGWDSSYTEAFF | TGCAGCGTTGGTTGGGACAGTTCGTACACTGAAGCTTTCTTT
TRBJ2-7 | TRBV28 | . | . | CASSLQTRVYEQYF | TGTGCCAGCAGTCTACAGACTAGAGTCTACGAGCAGTACTTC
TRBJ2-2 | TRBV10-3 | . | few | CAISPVPNTGELFF | TGTGCCATCAGTCCAGTTCCGAACACCGGGGAGCTGTTTTTT
TRBJ2-5 | TRBV5-1 | . | many | CASSPLTIRETQYF | TGCGCCAGCAGCCCATTGACTATTAGAGAGACCCAGTACTTC
TRBJ2-3 | TRBV24-1 | . | many | CATSDPAVDTQYF | TGTGCCACCAGTGATCCCGCAGTGGATACGCAGTATTTT
TRBJ2-7 | TRBV10-3 | . | many | CAISGAGFYEQYF | TGTGCCATCAGTGGTGCCGGGTTCTACGAGCAGTACTTC
TRBJ1-2 | TRBV28 | . | many | CASRTSSGNYGYTF | TGTGCCAGCAGGACCTCTAGCGGTAACTATGGCTACACCTTC
TRBJ1-5 | TRBV20-1 | . | . | CSAREGPADTQPQHF | TGCAGTGCTAGAGAAGGGCCGGCAGACACTCAGCCCCAGCATTTT
TRBJ1-1 | TRBV12-3/TRBV12-4 | . | many | CASSVTGLNTEAFF | TGTGCCAGCAGTGTGACAGGTCTGAACACTGAAGCTTTCTTT
TRBJ2-5 | TRBV3-1 | TRBD2 | few | CASSRLLAGDGKRETQYF | TGTGCCAGCAGCCGCCTACTAGCGGGGGATGGTAAACGAGAGACCCAGTACTTC
TRBJ2-3 | TRBV3-1 | . | many | CASSQDSVHF | TGTGCCAGCAGCCAAGACTCTGTACATTTT
TRBJ2-1 | TRBV4-1 | TRBD2 | few | CASSPGASGIGEQFF | TGCGCCAGCAGCCCAGGGGCTAGCGGGATAGGGGAGCAGTTCTTC
TRBJ2-5 | TRBV11-2 | TRBD1 | many | CASSWDRITQYF | TGTGCCAGCAGCTGGGACAGGATTACCCAGTACTTC
TRBJ1-1 | TRBV29-1 | . | . | CSVRPRGPNTEAFF | TGCAGCGTTAGGCCCCGGGGCCCGAACACTGAAGCTTTCTTT
TRBJ2-1 | TRBV6-2/TRBV6-3 | TRBD2 | few | CASSQTSGRANEQFF | TGTGCCAGCAGTCAAACTAGCGGGAGGGCCAATGAGCAGTTCTTC
TRBJ1-2 | TRBV5-1 | . | many | CASSLAQSNYGYTF | TGCGCCAGCAGCTTGGCCCAGAGTAACTATGGCTACACCTTC
TRBJ2-4 | TRBV14 | TRBD1 | . | CASSPRQGKNIQYF | TGTGCCAGCAGCCCCCGACAGGGGAAAAACATTCAGTACTTC
TRBJ1-1 | TRBV27 | TRBD1 | . | CASLKDRGRRGAEAFF | TGTGCCAGTCTCAAGGACAGGGGGCGCCGGGGGGCTGAAGCTTTCTTT